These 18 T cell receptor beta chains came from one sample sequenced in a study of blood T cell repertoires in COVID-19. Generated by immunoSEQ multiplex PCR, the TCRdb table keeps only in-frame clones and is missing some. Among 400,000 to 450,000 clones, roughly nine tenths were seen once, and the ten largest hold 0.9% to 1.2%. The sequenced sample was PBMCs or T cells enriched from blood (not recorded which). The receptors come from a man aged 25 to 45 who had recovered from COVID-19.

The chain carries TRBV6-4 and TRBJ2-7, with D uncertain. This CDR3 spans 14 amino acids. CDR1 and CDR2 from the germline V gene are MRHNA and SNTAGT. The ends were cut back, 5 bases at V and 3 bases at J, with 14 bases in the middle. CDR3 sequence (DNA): TGTGCCAGCAGTCTGACTGCAACACACTACGAGCAGTACTTC. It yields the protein CASSLTATHYEQYF.

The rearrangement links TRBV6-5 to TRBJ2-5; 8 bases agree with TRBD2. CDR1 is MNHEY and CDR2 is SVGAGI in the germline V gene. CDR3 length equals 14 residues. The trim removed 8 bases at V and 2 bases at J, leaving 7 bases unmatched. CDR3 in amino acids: CASLGSGIQETQYF. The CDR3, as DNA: TGTGCCAGCCTTGGTAGCGGGATACAAGAGACCCAGTACTTC.

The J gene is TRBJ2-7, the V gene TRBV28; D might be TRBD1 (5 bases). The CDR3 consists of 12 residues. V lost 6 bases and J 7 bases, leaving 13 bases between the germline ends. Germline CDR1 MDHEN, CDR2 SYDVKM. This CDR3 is CASRTGSSEQYF. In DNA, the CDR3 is TGTGCCAGCAGAACAGGTAGCTCAGAGCAGTACTTC.

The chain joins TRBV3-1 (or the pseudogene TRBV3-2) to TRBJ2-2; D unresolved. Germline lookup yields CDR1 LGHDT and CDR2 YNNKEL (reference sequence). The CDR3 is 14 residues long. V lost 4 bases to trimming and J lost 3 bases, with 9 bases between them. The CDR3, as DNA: TGTGCCAGCAGCCCTTACTTTGACACCGGGGAGCTGTTTTTT. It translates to CASSPYFDTGELFF.

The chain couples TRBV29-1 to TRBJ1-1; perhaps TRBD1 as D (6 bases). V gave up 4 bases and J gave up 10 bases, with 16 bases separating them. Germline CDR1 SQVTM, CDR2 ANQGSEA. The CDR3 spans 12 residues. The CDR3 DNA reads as TGCAGCGTTGCAGAACAGGGACCTAGAGCTTTCTTT. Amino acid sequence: CSVAEQGPRAFF.

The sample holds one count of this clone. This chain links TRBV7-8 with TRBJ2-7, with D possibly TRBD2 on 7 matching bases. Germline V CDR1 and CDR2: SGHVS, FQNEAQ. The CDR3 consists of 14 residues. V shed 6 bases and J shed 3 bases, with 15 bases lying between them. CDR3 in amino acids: CASSAGAGDYEQYF. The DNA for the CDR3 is TGTGCCAGCAGTGCGGGGGCAGGGGACTACGAGCAGTACTTC.

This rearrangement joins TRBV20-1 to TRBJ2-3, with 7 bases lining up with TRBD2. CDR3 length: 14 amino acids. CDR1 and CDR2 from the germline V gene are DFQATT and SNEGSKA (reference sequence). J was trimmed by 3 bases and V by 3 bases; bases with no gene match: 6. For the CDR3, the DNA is TGCAGTGCTAGTGCGGGAGAAGAGACAGATACGCAGTATTTT. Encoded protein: CSASAGEETDTQYF.

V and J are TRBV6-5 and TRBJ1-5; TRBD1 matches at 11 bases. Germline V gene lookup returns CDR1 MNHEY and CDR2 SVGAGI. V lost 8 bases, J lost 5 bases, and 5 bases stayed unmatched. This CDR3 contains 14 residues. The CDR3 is CASRDRGVDQPQHF. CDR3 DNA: TGTGCCAGCCGGGACAGGGGGGTTGATCAGCCCCAGCATTTT.

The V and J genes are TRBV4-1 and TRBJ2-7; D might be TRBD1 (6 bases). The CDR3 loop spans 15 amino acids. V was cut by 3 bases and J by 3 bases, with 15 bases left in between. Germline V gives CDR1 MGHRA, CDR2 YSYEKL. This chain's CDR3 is CASSHPGWGRYEQYF. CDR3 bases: TGCGCCAGCAGCCATCCTGGCTGGGGGCGCTACGAGCAGTACTTC.

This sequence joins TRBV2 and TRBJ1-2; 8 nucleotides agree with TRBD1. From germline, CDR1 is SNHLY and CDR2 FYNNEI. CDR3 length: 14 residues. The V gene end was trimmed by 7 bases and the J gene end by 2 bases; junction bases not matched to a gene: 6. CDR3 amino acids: CASTGTGGNYGYTF. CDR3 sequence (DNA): TGTGCCAGCACGGGCACAGGGGGGAACTATGGCTACACCTTC.

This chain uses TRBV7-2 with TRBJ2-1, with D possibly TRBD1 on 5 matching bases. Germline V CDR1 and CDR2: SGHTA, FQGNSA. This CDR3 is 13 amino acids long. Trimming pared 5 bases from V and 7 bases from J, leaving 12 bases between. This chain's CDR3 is CASSARVGNEQFF. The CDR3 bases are TGTGCCAGCAGCGCCAGGGTAGGGAATGAGCAGTTCTTC.

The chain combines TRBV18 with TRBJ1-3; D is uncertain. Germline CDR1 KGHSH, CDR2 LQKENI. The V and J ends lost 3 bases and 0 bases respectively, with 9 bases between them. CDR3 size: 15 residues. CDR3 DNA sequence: TGTGCCAGCTCACCCGGACTTATCTCTGGAAACACCATATATTTT. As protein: CASSPGLISGNTIYF.

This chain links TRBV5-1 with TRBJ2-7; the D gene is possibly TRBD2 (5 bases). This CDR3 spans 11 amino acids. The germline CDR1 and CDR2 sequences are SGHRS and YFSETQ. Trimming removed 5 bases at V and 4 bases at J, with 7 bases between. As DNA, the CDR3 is TGCGCCAGCAGTAGAGGGTACGAGCAGTACTTC. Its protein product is CASSRGYEQYF.

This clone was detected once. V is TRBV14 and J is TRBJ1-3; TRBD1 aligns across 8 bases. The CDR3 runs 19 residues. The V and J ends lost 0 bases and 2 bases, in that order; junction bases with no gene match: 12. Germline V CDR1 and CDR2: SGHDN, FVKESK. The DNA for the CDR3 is TGTGCCAGCAGCCAAGATAGAACGCGACAGGGGAACACTGGAAACACCATATATTTT. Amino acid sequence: CASSQDRTRQGNTGNTIYF.

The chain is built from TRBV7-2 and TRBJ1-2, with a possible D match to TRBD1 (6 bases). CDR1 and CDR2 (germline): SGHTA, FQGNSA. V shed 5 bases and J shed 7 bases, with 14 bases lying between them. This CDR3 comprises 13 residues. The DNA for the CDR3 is TGTGCCAGCAGCAGCGACAGGTCTGGTGGCTACACCTTC. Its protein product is CASSSDRSGGYTF.

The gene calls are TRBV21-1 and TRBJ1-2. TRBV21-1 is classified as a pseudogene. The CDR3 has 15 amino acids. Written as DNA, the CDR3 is TGTGCCAGCAGCCCGAAGGAGGGAGCGAACAATGGCTACACCTTC. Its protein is CASSPKEGANNGYTF.

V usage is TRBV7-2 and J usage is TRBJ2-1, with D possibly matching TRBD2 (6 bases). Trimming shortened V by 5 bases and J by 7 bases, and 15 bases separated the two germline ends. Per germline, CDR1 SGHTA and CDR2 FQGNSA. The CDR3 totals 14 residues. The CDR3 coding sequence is TGTGCCAGCAGCACCGGACTAATAACTAATGAGCAGTTCTTC. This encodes CASSTGLITNEQFF. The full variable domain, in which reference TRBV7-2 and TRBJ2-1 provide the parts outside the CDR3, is GAGVSQSPSNKVTEKGKDVELRCDPISGHTALYWYRQSLGQGLEFLIYFQGNSAPDKSGLPSDRFSAERTGGSVSTLTIQRTQQEDSAVYLCASSTGLITNEQFFGPGTRLTVL.

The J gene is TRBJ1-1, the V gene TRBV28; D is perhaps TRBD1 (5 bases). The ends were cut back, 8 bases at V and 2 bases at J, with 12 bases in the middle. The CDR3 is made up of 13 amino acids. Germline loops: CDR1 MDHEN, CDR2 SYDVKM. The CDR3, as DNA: TGTGCCAGCGCCGACGGGGGTAACACTGAAGCTTTCTTT. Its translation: CASADGGNTEAFF.